The TCR beta chain described here comes from a study of regulatory T cells in long-lasting Graves disease. Time point described: newly diagnosed GD, antithyroid drugs for less than 3 months. PBMC-extracted RNA yielded the TCR library. Trimming removed 4 bases from V and 8 bases from J, with 12 bases in between. CDR1 and CDR2 from the germline V gene are DFQATT and SNEGSKA (reference sequence). CDR3 size: 12 residues. Arm-PCR of CDR3 regions and iRepertoire HTBI primers were the basis on which TCR beta libraries were built. TCRdb re-derived calls from the multiplex PCR reads in MiXCR, one entry per CDR3 protein. Altogether hundreds of thousands of distinct CDR3 sequences are present, approximately 12% being singletons, with the ten largest covering about 8.9%. The same sample was also used in a study of T cells in Graves' hyperthyroidism and ophthalmopathy.

The clonotype comes from a woman in her twenties or thirties with Graves disease. The source was peripheral blood mononuclear cells (PBMCs), collected at new diagnosis, from a patient treated with antithyroid drugs. The V gene is TRBV20-1, the J gene TRBJ2-1; D unresolved. The CDR3 nucleotides read TGCAGTGCTAAGGTGGAAGGCGATGAGCAGTTCTTC. Translating gives CSAKVEGDEQFF.